The clone carrying this TCR beta chain has a count of ten or more. The target antigen is unknown. The data are from a study of regulatory T cells in long-lasting Graves disease. Whole-study findings and limits: Favored gene segments in persistent disease were TRBV28, TRBJ1-2 and TRBJ2-5. Compared with new cases, persistent Graves' patients showed reduced TCR diversity.

The V gene's germline CDR1 is LNHDA and CDR2 SQIVND (reference sequence). The CDR3 length is 12 residues. The V and J ends lost 10 bases and 8 bases respectively, with 17 bases between them. The time point here: newly diagnosed GD, antithyroid drugs for less than 3 months. Researchers made the TCR library from RNA that was extracted from PBMCs. Combining iRepertoire HTBI primers with Arm-PCR of CDR3 regions, the authors built TCR beta libraries. How the authors handled the data: Looking across samples, the authors found under 70 TRBV and fewer than 15 TRBJ segments. TCRdb ran MiXCR on the multiplex PCR reads and lists one entry per CDR3 protein. The V and J calls here are based on TCRdb, not the publication. Found here are a few hundred thousand distinct CDR3 sequences, approximately 20% of them singletons; the top ten hold approximately 20%.

The origin of this receptor is a female donor with Graves disease. Specimen: peripheral blood mononuclear cells (PBMCs), collected at new diagnosis, from a patient treated with antithyroid drugs. The chain recombines TRBV19 with TRBJ1-2, with D possibly TRBD1 on 5 matching bases. This chain's CDR3 is CATRGGNYGYTF. In DNA form, the CDR3 reads TGTGCCACCCGTGGGGGGAATTACGGCTACACCTTC.